A selection of T cell receptor beta chains follows, all from one sample in a study of identical twins. TCRdb reprocessed the 5' RACE reads via MiXCR and lists one record per CDR3 protein. The profile covers more than 600,000 distinct CDR3 sequences, with 15% to 20% appearing a single time and about an eighth taken by the ten largest. These same records also appear under a second study, on T cells expressing NK-cell markers.

The sample taken for sequencing was PBMCs. Source of these receptors: a woman aged 18-35 years in good health. Each CDR3 is given with its conserved first and last residue. D genes are given only for firm matches. Only part of the rows carry a size: once, few, many, or a class if the clone is expanded.

CDR3nt: TGTGCCAGCAGTTTACGGGCAGCCTCACCCCTCCACTTT
CDR3aa: CASSLRAASPLHF
j_gene: TRBJ1-6
d_gene: NA
len: 13
v_gene: TRBV12-3/TRBV12-4
abundance: many

CDR3nt: TGTGCCAGCAGCGGGGCCGGGGGGACCAAAGCTATCTATGGCTACACCTTC
CDR3aa: CASSGAGGTKAIYGYTF
j_gene: TRBJ1-2
d_gene: NA
len: 17
v_gene: TRBV4-2
abundance: NA

CDR3nt: TGTGCCAGCAGCTTAGATATGGAGTGGACAGGGTGGAACACCGGGGAGCTGTTTTTT
CDR3aa: CASSLDMEWTGWNTGELFF
j_gene: TRBJ2-2
d_gene: TRBD1
len: 19
v_gene: TRBV11-2
abundance: few

CDR3nt: TGCAGTGCTAGACTTTCCGTAGGCACAGATACGCAGTATTTT
CDR3aa: CSARLSVGTDTQYF
j_gene: TRBJ2-3
d_gene: NA
len: 14
v_gene: TRBV20-1
abundance: NA

CDR3nt: TGTGCCAGCAGTCAGTGGACTAGCGGGACACAAGAGACCCAGTACTTC
CDR3aa: CASSQWTSGTQETQYF
j_gene: TRBJ2-5
d_gene: TRBD2
len: 16
v_gene: TRBV7-9
abundance: NA

CDR3nt: TGCAGTGCTAGAGATATCGCGTCGGGGGGATCCTACGAGCAGTACTTC
CDR3aa: CSARDIASGGSYEQYF
j_gene: TRBJ2-7
d_gene: TRBD2
len: 16
v_gene: TRBV20-1
abundance: NA

CDR3nt: TGTGCCAGCAGCCCGTGGGATACGCAGTATTTT
CDR3aa: CASSPWDTQYF
j_gene: TRBJ2-3
d_gene: NA
len: 11
v_gene: TRBV13
abundance: many

CDR3nt: TGTGCCAGCAGTTACTCGACTCAAGGGTTCAGGGGCTACGAGCAGTACTTC
CDR3aa: CASSYSTQGFRGYEQYF
j_gene: TRBJ2-7
d_gene: NA
len: 17
v_gene: TRBV6-2/TRBV6-3
abundance: NA

CDR3nt: TGTGCCAGCAGCGTAACAGGGAGGTTAACAGATACGCAGTATTTT
CDR3aa: CASSVTGRLTDTQYF
j_gene: TRBJ2-3
d_gene: NA
len: 15
v_gene: TRBV9
abundance: NA

CDR3nt: TGTGCCAGCAGTTTTCAGAGCGACAGGGGCTATGGCTACACCTTC
CDR3aa: CASSFQSDRGYGYTF
j_gene: TRBJ1-2
d_gene: TRBD1
len: 15
v_gene: TRBV12-3/TRBV12-4
abundance: NA

CDR3nt: TGCGCCAGCAGCCCGGGGACCGCCTCAAGGGAGCAGTTCTTC
CDR3aa: CASSPGTASREQFF
j_gene: TRBJ2-1
d_gene: NA
len: 14
v_gene: TRBV5-1
abundance: NA

CDR3nt: TGCAGTGCGAAAGCGGGAGGGGGCCACGAGCAGTACTTC
CDR3aa: CSAKAGGGHEQYF
j_gene: TRBJ2-7
d_gene: TRBD2
len: 13
v_gene: TRBV20-1
abundance: NA

CDR3nt: TGCAGTGCTACCCATCTATCCGGGACTAGCTCATACAATGAGCAGTTCTTC
CDR3aa: CSATHLSGTSSYNEQFF
j_gene: TRBJ2-1
d_gene: TRBD2
len: 17
v_gene: TRBV20-1
abundance: NA

CDR3nt: TGTGCCAGCACCCGGGGGCAGCGGGGGGGCCGTAATGAGCAGTTCTTC
CDR3aa: CASTRGQRGGRNEQFF
j_gene: TRBJ2-1
d_gene: TRBD2
len: 16
v_gene: TRBV12-3/TRBV12-4
abundance: few

CDR3nt: TGCAGCGTCTCCACAGGGTTTACCTACAATGAGCAGTTCTTC
CDR3aa: CSVSTGFTYNEQFF
j_gene: TRBJ2-1
d_gene: NA
len: 14
v_gene: TRBV29-1
abundance: NA

CDR3nt: TGCGCCAGCAGCCAAGATCACCTAGCGGGTGACGAGCAGTACTTC
CDR3aa: CASSQDHLAGDEQYF
j_gene: TRBJ2-7
d_gene: TRBD2
len: 15
v_gene: TRBV4-3
abundance: NA

CDR3nt: TGTGCCAGCAGTGATAAAAGGTTTTCATACGAGCAGTACTTC
CDR3aa: CASSDKRFSYEQYF
j_gene: TRBJ2-7
d_gene: NA
len: 14
v_gene: TRBV25-1
abundance: NA